This T cell receptor (beta chain) was sequenced in a study of technical replicates of blood from a few donors. Profiled with immunoSEQ multiplex PCR; TCRdb holds only in-frame clones, not every one. The table lists 80,000 or so clones, 95% to 97% of them singletons, with around 0.18% in the top ten. Losses at the gene ends were 4 bases for V and 1 base for J; bases not matched to a gene: 7. CDR3 length: 17 residues. Per the germline V gene, CDR1 is MGHRA and CDR2 is YSYEKL. V is TRBV4-1 and J is TRBJ2-6, with 7 bases lining up with TRBD2. The sequence derives from a human donor in good health. Source material: T cells isolated from PBMCs. The CDR3 is CASSPGGGKSGANVLTF. DNA for the CDR3: TGCGCCAGCAGCCCTGGCGGGGGAAAGTCTGGGGCCAACGTCCTGACTTTC.